What follows is one TCR beta chain and its context. Sequencing was performed with immunoSEQ multiplex PCR; in TCRdb, only in-frame clones are kept and a portion is missing. The data contain some 400,000 clones, 80% to 90% of them singletons. This record belongs to a study of blood T cell repertoires in COVID-19. The CDR3 spans 15 residues. V was clipped by 0 bases and J by 4 bases; unmatched bases: 4. Germline loops: CDR1 MNHEY, CDR2 SVGAGI. The clonotype originates from a man under 40 who had recovered from COVID-19. The source material was PBMCs or T cells enriched from blood (not recorded which). The V and J genes are TRBV6-5 and TRBJ1-1; 8 bases match TRBD1. CDR3 DNA sequence: TGTGCCAGCAGTTACTCGGCGACAGGGGTCACTGAAGCTTTCTTT. Translation: CASSYSATGVTEAFF.